Listed below are T cell receptor beta chains from one sample, sequenced in a study of T cell repertoires in cytomegalovirus infection. TCRdb passed the reads through MiXCR, listing each CDR3 protein once. The table lists some 560,000 distinct CDR3 sequences, 40% of them singletons. For these TCRs, the target antigens are not known. The material was cultured PBMCs, obtained from culture after CMV antigen stimulation. All receptors come from a human donor in good health (CMV status not recorded). Some clones in this sample may be carry-over from other donors' samples. The CDR3 runs from the conserved cysteine through the conserved F or W. The D gene is left open where the match is weak.

j_call v_call d_call cdr3_aa
TRBJ2-1 TRBV12-5 TRBD1 CASGTGTGKNVGNEQFF
TRBJ1-1 TRBV4-1 TRBD1 CASSLVRGKAFF
TRBJ1-2 TRBV19 - CASSISDGYTF
TRBJ2-1 TRBV11-2 - CASSLDRASYNEQFF
TRBJ2-2 TRBV7-9 TRBD1 CASRPDRGFAGELFF
TRBJ1-1 TRBV15 TRBD1 CATSRNPGQMNTEAFF
TRBJ1-1 TRBV4-2 - CASSQDIRGTEAFF
TRBJ1-6 TRBV7-2 - CASSFVASPLHF
TRBJ2-1 TRBV4-1 TRBD2 CASSQELAGVYLNEQFF
TRBJ1-6 TRBV19 - CASTSMDSPLHF
TRBJ2-7 TRBV2 - CASSPRGGQGTGEQYF
TRBJ2-7 TRBV10-3 - CAITSRDRVHEQYF
TRBJ1-2 TRBV6-6 - CASSYPSGAEGYTF
TRBJ2-1 TRBV28 TRBD1 CASNGQGYNEQFF
TRBJ2-7 TRBV7-8 - CASILEGQDNYEQYF
TRBJ1-6 TRBV7-9 - CASSFGPGAYNSPLHF
TRBJ2-3 TRBV11-2 TRBD2 CASSLSSGRDTQYF
TRBJ2-3 TRBV4-2 - CASSQEGQGRDTQYF
TRBJ2-1 TRBV4-3 TRBD1 CASSQPTGTEQFF
TRBJ2-3 TRBV27 - CASSSQGFTDTQYF
TRBJ2-1 TRBV7-2 - CASSLHGKSSYNEQFF
TRBJ2-5 TRBV2 - CASTQDRGFQTQYF
TRBJ2-3 TRBV5-5 - CASSWGPPVGGTDTQYF